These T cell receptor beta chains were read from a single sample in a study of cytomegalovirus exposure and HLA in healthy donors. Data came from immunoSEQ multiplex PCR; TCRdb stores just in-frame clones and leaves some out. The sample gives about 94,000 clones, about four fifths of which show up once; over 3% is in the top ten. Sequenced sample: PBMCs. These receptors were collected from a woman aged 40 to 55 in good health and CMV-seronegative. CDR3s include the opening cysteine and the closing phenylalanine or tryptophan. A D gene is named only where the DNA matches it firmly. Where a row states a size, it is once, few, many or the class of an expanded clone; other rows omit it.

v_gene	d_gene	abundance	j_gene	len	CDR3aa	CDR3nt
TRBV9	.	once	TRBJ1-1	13	CASSVRENTEAFF	TGTGCCAGCAGCGTCCGGGAGAACACTGAAGCTTTCTTT
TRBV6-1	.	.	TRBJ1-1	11	CASSERTEAFF	TGTGCCAGCAGTGAACGCACTGAAGCTTTCTTT
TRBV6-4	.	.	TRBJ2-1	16	CASSDVYRRSYNEQFF	TGTGCCAGCAGTGACGTCTACAGACGCTCCTACAATGAGCAGTTCTTC
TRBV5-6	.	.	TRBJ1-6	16	CASSTEGRQYRSPLHF	TGTGCCAGCAGCACCGAAGGAAGACAGTACAGATCACCCCTCCACTTT
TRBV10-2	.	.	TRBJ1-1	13	CASSAQGRTEAFF	TGCGCCAGCAGTGCCCAGGGGCGGACTGAAGCTTTCTTT
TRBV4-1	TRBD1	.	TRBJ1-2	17	CASSQDVVRDRGGGYTF	TGCGCCAGCAGCCAAGATGTGGTTAGGGACAGGGGAGGGGGCTACACCTTC
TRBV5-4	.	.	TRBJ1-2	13	CASSLAGGGGYTF	TGTGCCAGCAGCTTGGCGGGGGGCGGTGGCTACACCTTC
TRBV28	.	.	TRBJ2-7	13	CASSLGPSYEQYF	TGTGCCAGCAGTTTGGGGCCATCCTACGAGCAGTACTTC
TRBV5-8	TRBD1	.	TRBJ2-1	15	CASSSRDSSYNEQFF	TGTGCCAGCAGCTCCCGGGACAGCTCCTACAATGAGCAGTTCTTC
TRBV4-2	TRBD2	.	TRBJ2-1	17	CASSQEAIAGGYNEQFF	TGTGCCAGCAGCCAAGAAGCAATCGCGGGGGGGTACAATGAGCAGTTCTTC
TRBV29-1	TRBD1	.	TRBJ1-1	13	CSGHRGTNTEAFF	TGCAGCGGTCACAGGGGTACCAACACTGAAGCTTTCTTT
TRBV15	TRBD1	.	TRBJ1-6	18	CATSRDQGQANYNSPLHF	TGTGCCACCAGCAGAGATCAGGGACAGGCGAACTATAATTCACCCCTCCACTTT
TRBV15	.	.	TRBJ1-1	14	CATSERRFATEAFF	TGTGCCACCAGCGAACGCAGGTTCGCTACTGAAGCTTTCTTT
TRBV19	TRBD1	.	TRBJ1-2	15	CASSTTGTEIHGYTF	TGTGCCAGTAGTACAACCGGGACAGAAATCCATGGCTACACCTTC
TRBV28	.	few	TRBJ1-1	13	CASSLLVGAEAFF	TGTGCCAGCAGTTTATTGGTGGGGGCCGAAGCTTTCTTT
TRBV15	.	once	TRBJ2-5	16	CATSVGVDAYQETQYF	TGTGCCACCAGCGTGGGAGTCGACGCGTACCAAGAGACCCAGTACTTC
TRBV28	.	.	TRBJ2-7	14	CASSLGQGIYEQYF	TGTGCCAGCAGCTTGGGTCAGGGGATCTACGAGCAGTACTTC
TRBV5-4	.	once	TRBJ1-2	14	CASSLVQTNYGYTF	TGTGCCAGCAGCTTGGTTCAAACTAACTATGGCTACACCTTC
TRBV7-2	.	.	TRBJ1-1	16	CASSLDSPYLGAEAFF	TGTGCCAGCAGCTTAGATTCCCCCTATCTAGGTGCTGAAGCTTTCTTT